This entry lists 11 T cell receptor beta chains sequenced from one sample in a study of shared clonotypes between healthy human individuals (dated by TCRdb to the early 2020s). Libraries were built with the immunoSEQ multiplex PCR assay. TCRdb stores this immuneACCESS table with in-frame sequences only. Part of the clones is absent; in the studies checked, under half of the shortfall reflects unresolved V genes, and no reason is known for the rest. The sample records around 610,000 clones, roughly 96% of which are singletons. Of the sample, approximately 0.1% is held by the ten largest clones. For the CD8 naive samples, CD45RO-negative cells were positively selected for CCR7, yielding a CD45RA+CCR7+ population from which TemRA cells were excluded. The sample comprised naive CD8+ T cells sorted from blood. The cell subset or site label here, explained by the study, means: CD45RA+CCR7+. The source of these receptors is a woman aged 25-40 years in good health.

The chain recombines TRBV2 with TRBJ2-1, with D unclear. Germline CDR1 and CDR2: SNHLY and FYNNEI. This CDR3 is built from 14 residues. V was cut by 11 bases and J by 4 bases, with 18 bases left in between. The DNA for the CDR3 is TGTGCCTCAAAGGGCCCAAACTATTACAATGAGCAGTTCTTC. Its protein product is CASKGPNYYNEQFF.

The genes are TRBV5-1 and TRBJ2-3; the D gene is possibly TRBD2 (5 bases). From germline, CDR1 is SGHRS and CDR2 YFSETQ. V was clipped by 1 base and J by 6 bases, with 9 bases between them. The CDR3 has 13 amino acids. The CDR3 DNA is TGCGCCAGCAGCTTGACTCCGGGGGATACGCAGTATTTT. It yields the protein CASSLTPGDTQYF.

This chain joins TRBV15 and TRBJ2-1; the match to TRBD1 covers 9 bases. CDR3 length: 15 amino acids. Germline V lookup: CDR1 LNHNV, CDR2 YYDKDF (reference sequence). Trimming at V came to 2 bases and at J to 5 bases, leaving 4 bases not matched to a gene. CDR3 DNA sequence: TGTGCCACCAGCAGAATAGGACAGGGGCACAATGAGCAGTTCTTC. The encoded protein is CATSRIGQGHNEQFF.

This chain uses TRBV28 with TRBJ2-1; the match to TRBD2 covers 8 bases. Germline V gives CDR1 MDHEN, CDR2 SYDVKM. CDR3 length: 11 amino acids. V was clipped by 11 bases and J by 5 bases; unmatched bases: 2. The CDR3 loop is CAVTSDNEQFF. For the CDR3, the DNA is TGTGCCGTGACTAGCGACAATGAGCAGTTCTTC.

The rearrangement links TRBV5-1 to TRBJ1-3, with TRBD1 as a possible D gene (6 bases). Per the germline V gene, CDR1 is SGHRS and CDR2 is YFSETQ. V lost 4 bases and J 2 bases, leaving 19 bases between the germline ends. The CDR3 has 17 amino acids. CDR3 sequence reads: CASSSPQQGEAGNTIYF. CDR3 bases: TGCGCCAGCAGCAGCCCCCAACAGGGCGAAGCTGGAAACACCATATATTTT.

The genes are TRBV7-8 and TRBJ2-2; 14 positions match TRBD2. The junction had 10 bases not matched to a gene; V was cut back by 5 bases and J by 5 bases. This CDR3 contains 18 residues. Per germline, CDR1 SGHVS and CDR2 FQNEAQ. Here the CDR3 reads CASSRGTSGSDITGELFF. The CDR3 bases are TGTGCCAGCAGCCGCGGGACTAGCGGGAGCGATATAACCGGGGAGCTGTTTTTT.

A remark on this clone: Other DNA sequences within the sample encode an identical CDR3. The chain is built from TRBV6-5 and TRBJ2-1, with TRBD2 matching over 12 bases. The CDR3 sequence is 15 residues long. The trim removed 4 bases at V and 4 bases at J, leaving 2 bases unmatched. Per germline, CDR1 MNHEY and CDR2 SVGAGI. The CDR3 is CASSFGLAGYNEQFF. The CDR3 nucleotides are TGTGCCAGCAGTTTTGGACTAGCGGGATACAATGAGCAGTTCTTC.

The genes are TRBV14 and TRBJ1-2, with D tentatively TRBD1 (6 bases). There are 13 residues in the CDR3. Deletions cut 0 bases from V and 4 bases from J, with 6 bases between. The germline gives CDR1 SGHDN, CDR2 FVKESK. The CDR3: CASSQEGGYGYTF. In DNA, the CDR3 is TGTGCCAGCAGCCAAGAAGGGGGCTATGGCTACACCTTC.

DNA for the CDR3: TGTGCCAGCACCCACGCTCTCGGCGGGGCGAGGTTAGGTGAGCAGTTCTTC. Protein product: CASTHALGGARLGEQFF. This chain connects TRBV11-2 to TRBJ2-1, with D possibly matching TRBD2 (6 bases). The CDR3 runs to 17 residues. V was pared by 7 bases and J by 9 bases, with 28 bases between. The germline CDR1 and CDR2 sequences are SGHAT and FQNNGV.

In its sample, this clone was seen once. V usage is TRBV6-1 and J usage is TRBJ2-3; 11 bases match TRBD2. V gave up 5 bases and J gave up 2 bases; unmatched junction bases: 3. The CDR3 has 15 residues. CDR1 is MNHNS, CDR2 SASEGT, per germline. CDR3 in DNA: TGTGCCAGCAGTCTACTAGCGGGAGACACAGATACGCAGTATTTT. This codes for CASSLLAGDTDTQYF.

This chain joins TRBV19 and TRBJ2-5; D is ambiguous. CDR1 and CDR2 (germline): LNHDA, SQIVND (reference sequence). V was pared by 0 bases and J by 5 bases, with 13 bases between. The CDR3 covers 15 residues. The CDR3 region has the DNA TGTGCCAGTAGTATAGATCTCGGGTTTTCGGAGACCCAGTACTTC. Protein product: CASSIDLGFSETQYF.